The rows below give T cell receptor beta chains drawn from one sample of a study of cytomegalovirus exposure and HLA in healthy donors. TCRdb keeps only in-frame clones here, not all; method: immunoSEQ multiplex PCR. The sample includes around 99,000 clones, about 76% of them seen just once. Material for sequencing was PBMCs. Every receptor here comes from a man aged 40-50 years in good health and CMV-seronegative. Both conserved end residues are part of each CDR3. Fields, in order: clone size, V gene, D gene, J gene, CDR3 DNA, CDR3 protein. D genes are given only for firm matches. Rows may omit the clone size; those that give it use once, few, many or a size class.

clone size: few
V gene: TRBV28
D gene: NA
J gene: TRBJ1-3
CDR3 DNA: TGTGCCAGCAGTTCCCCGACAGGCCCGGGAAACACCATATATTTT
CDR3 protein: CASSSPTGPGNTIYF

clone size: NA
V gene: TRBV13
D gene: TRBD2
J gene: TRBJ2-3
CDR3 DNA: TGTGCCAGCAGCGGCACACCGGGGGGGCAGGGGCAGTATTTT
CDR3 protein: CASSGTPGGQGQYF

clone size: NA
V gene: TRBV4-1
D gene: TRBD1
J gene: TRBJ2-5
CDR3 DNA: TGCGCCAGCAGCCAACAGGACAGGGCCTCAGAGACCCAGTACTTC
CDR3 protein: CASSQQDRASETQYF

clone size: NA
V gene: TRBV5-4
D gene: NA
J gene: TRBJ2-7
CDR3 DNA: TGTGCCAGCAGCTTGCAGGGTGACTACGAGCAGTACTTC
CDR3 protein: CASSLQGDYEQYF

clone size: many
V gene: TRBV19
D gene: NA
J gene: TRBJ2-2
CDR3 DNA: TGTGCCAGTAGAGACTCCGGGTCCGCCGCCGGGGAGCTGTTTTTT
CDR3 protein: CASRDSGSAAGELFF

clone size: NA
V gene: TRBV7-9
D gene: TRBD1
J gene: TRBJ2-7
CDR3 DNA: TGTTCCAGCATTCGGGACAGGTTCCCCTACGAGCAGTACTTC
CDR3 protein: CSSIRDRFPYEQYF

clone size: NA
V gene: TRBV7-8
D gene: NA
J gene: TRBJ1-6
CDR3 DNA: TGTGCCAGCAGCTTAGAGTTTTCGGTGGTACCCCTCCACTTT
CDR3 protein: CASSLEFSVVPLHF

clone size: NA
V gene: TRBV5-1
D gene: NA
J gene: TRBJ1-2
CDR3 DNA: TGCGCCAGCAGCTTGGTTACGGGACAAGGCATTTCATTTTATGGCTACACCTTC
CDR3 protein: CASSLVTGQGISFYGYTF

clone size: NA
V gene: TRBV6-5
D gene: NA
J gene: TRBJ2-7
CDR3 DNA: TGTGCCAGCAGTTCCAGGACAGTTCCTAGCGGTCACGAGCAGTACTTC
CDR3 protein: CASSSRTVPSGHEQYF

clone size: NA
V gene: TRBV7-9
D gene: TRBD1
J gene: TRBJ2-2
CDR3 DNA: TGTGCCAGCAGCGTGGGACAGGGTGACGGGGAGCTGTTTTTT
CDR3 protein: CASSVGQGDGELFF

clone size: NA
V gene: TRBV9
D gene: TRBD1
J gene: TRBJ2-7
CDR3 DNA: TGTGCCAGCAGCCCAGGGAGGGGACAGGGGGCAGACGAGCAGTACTTC
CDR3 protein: CASSPGRGQGADEQYF

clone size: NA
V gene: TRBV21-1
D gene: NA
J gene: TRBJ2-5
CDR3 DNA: TGTGCCAGCAGCAACCAGGGCCTGTACCAAGAGACCCAGTACTTC
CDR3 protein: CASSNQGLYQETQYF

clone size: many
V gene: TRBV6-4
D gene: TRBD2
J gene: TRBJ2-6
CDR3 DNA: TGTGCCAGCAGCGCCAGCGGGGGGGCTGGGGCCAACGTCCTGACTTTC
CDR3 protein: CASSASGGAGANVLTF

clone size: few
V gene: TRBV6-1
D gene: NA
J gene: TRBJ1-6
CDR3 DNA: TGTGCCAGCAATCGGGGTAGTAATTCACCCCTCCACTTT
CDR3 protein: CASNRGSNSPLHF

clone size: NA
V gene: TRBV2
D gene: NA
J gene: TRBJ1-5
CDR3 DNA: TGTGCCAGCAGTTGGGGAGGTCAGCCCCAGCATTTT
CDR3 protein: CASSWGGQPQHF

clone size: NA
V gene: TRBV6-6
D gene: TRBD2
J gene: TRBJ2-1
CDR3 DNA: TGTGCCAGCAGTTACGTGGCGGGGGGTGTGGAGCAGTTCTTC
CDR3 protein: CASSYVAGGVEQFF

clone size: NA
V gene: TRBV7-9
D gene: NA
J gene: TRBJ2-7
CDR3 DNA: TGTGCCAGCAGCTTACGAGGGACCTACGAGCAGTACTTC
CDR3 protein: CASSLRGTYEQYF

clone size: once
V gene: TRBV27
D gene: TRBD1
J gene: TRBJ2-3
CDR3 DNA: TGTGCCAGCAGTCCCCGACAGGGAACCCCCACAGATACGCAGTATTTT
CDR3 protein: CASSPRQGTPTDTQYF

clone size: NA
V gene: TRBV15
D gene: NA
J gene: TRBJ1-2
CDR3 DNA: TGTGCCACCAGCAGAGATCCGGACAGTCGGTATGGCTACACCTTC
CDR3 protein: CATSRDPDSRYGYTF

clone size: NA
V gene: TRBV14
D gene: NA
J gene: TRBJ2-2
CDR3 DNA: TGTGCCAGCAGCCAAGATAGGCCTAGATACGGGGAGCTGTTTTTT
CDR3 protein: CASSQDRPRYGELFF

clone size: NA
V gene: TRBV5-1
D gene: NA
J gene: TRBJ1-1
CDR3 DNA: TGCGCCAGCAGCCAGAGACAGGATATGAACACTGAAGCTTTCTTT
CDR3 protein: CASSQRQDMNTEAFF

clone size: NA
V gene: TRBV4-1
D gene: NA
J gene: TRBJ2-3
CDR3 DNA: TGCGCCAGCAGCCAAGCTGGAGTGTATACGCAGTATTTT
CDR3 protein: CASSQAGVYTQYF

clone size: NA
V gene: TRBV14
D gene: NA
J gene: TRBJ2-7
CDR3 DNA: TGTGCCAGCAGCCCCTTGGGTAGCTACGACGAGCAGTACTTC
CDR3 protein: CASSPLGSYDEQYF

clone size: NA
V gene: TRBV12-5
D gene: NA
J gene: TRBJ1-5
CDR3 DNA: TGTGCTAGTGGTTTGAGTCTTCGGTCCCAGCATTTT
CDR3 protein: CASGLSLRSQHF

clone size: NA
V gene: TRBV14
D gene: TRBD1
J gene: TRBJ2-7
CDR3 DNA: TGTGCCAGCAGCCGCGACAGGGTATACGAGCAGTACTTC
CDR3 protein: CASSRDRVYEQYF

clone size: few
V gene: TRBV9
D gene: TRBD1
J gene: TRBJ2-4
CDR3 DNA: TGTGCCAGCAGCGACAGGGGAAGGAACATTCAGTACTTC
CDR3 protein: CASSDRGRNIQYF

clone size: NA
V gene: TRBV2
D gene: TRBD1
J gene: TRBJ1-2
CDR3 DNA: TGTGCCAGCAGTGTAACCCTAGGACAGGGGGCGAGTGGCTACACCTTC
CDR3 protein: CASSVTLGQGASGYTF

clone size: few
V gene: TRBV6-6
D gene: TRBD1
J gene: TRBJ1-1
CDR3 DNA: TGTGCCGGTACCCGGGACAGGGACACTGAAGCTTTCTTT
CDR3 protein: CAGTRDRDTEAFF

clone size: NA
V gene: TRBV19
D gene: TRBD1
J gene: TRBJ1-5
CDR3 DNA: TGTGCCAGTAGGGACAGGGGTAATCAGCCCCAGCATTTT
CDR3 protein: CASRDRGNQPQHF

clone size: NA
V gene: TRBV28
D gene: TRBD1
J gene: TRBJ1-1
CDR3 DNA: TGTGCCAGCAACCCCCACAGGGGGTGGAACACTGAAGCTTTCTTT
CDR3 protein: CASNPHRGWNTEAFF

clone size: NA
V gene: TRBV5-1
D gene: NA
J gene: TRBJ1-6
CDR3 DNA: TGCGCCAGCAGCTTGGCCGAGAGGTCACCCCTCCACTTT
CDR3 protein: CASSLAERSPLHF

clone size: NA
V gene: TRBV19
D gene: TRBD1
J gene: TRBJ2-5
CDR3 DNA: TGTGCCAGTACGAGGACAGGGGCCCAAGAGACCCAGTACTTC
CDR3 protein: CASTRTGAQETQYF

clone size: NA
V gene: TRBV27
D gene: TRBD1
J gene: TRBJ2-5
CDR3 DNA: TGTGCCAGCAGCAGACAGGGGACCTCGGGAGAGACCCAGTACTTC
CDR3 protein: CASSRQGTSGETQYF

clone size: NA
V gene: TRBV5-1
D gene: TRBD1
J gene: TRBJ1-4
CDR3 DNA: TGCGCCAGCAGCCCCCTGACAGGGACTAATGAAAAACTGTTTTTT
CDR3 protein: CASSPLTGTNEKLFF

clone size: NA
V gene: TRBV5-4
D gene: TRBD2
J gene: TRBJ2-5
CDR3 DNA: TGTGCCAGCAGTCTGACTAGCGGGGGGATGAAAGAGACCCAGTACTTC
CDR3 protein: CASSLTSGGMKETQYF

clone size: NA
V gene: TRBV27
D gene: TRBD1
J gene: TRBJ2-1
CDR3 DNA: TGTGCCAGCAGTCCTCGACAGGGGGCTTACGGTGAGCAGTTCTTC
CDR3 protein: CASSPRQGAYGEQFF

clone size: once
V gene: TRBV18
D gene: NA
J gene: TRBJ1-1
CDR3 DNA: TGTGCCAGCAGGGAACAGGGTGCAAACACCGAATCTTTCTTT
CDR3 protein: CASREQGANTESFF

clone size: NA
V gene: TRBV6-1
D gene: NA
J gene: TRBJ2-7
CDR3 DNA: TGTGCCGCGACCAGGACACTCTCCTACGAGCAGTACTTC
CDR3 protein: CAATRTLSYEQYF

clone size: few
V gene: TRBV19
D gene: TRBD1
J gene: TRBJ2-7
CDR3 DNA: TGTGCCAGTAGTATCCCCCTGGCCGGGACAGCCAGTTACGAGCAGTACTTC
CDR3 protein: CASSIPLAGTASYEQYF

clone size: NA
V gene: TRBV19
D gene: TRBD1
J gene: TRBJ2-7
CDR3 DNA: TGTGCCAGTAGTACGGGACAGGGGACCCACGAGCAGTACTTC
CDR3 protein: CASSTGQGTHEQYF